The 15 T cell receptor beta chains given below trace back to one sample, sequenced in a study of T cell repertoires in cytomegalovirus infection. Their cognate antigens are unknown. TCRdb reprocessed the reads via MiXCR and lists one record per CDR3 protein. This table holds around 340,000 distinct CDR3 sequences, 25% to 30% found once. This specimen consisted of cultured PBMCs, obtained from culture after CMV antigen stimulation. The source of these receptors is a human donor in good health (CMV status not recorded). Some clones in this sample may be carry-over from other donors' samples.

The V call is TRBV7-2, the J call TRBJ2-5; 9 bases line up with TRBD1. J gave up 5 bases and V 5 bases, and 9 bases lay outside the gene matches. Germline assignment: CDR1 SGHTA and CDR2 FQGNSA. The CDR3 consists of 15 residues. In DNA, the CDR3 is TGTGCCAGCAGCACCAACAGGGGGCTGTGGGAGACCCAGTACTTC. This codes for CASSTNRGLWETQYF.

CDR3: CASSSPTSGMIDTQYF. CDR3 in DNA: TGTGCCAGCAGTTCCCCGACTAGCGGGATGATAGATACGCAGTATTTT. The chain employs TRBV7-2 and TRBJ2-3; 11 bases line up with TRBD2. Germline CDR1 is SGHTA and CDR2 is FQGNSA. V was clipped by 6 bases and J by 5 bases; unmatched bases: 10. The length of the CDR3 is 16 residues. Using reference TRBV7-2 and TRBJ2-3 for the parts outside the CDR3, the full variable domain is GAGVSQSPSNKVTEKGKDVELRCDPISGHTALYWYRQSLGQGLEFLIYFQGNSAPDKSGLPSDRFSAERTGGSVSTLTIQRTQQEDSAVYLCASSSPTSGMIDTQYFGPGTRLTVL.

The chain uses TRBV6-1 and TRBJ1-2, with 7 bases that match TRBD1. V was pared by 5 bases and J by 5 bases, with 5 bases of the junction left unmatched. The CDR3 is made up of 13 amino acids. Germline V gives CDR1 MNHNS, CDR2 SASEGT. The DNA for the CDR3 is TGTGCCAGCAGTTTGACAGGGCGGTATGGCTACACCTTC. It translates to CASSLTGRYGYTF.

This chain uses TRBV14 with TRBJ2-1, with TRBD2 matching 11 bases. The CDR3 covers 14 residues. CDR1 is SGHDN, CDR2 FVKESK, per germline. With 3 bases clipped from V and 8 bases from J, the junction kept 3 bases outside the gene matches. In DNA, the CDR3 is TGTGCCAGCAGCCACCAGGGACTAGCGGATGAGCAGTTCTTC. Its protein product is CASSHQGLADEQFF. The variable domain in full, with the rest retrieved from reference TRBV14 and TRBJ2-1, is EAGVTQFPSHSVIEKGQTVTLRCDPISGHDNLYWYRRVMGKEIKFLLHFVKESKQDESGMPNNRFLAERTGGTYSTLKVQPAELEDSGVYFCASSHQGLADEQFFGPGTRLTVL.

This clonotype has more than one count but fewer than ten. The J gene is TRBJ1-2, the V gene TRBV6-6; maybe TRBD1 (5 bases). The germline V gene has CDR1 MNHNY and CDR2 SVGAGI (reference sequence). With 5 bases removed from V and 8 bases from J, the gap between germline ends came to 18 bases. The CDR3 extends over 14 amino acids. DNA for the CDR3: TGTGCCAGCAGTCGAGCTGGGGCCCCCTCCGGCTACACCTTC. It translates to CASSRAGAPSGYTF.

The V gene is TRBV12-3 or TRBV12-4, the J gene TRBJ2-7; 7 positions agree with TRBD1. This CDR3 region has 14 residues. The V gene end was trimmed by 5 bases and the J gene end by 5 bases; junction bases not matched to a gene: 9. CDR3 loop: CASSARQGPHEQYF. The CDR3 DNA sequence: TGTGCCAGCAGTGCCCGACAGGGCCCCCACGAGCAGTACTTC.

Written as DNA, the CDR3 is TGTGCCAGCAGTGAAATCGGTCATGGTGGGGAAAACACTGAAGCTTTCTTT. The encoded protein is CASSEIGHGGENTEAFF. The chain is built from TRBV2 and TRBJ1-1; D gene uncertain. This CDR3 comprises 17 residues. V gave up 2 bases and J gave up 2 bases, with 18 bases separating them. Per germline, CDR1 SNHLY and CDR2 FYNNEI. The full variable domain, in which reference TRBV2 and TRBJ1-1 provide the parts outside the CDR3, is EPEVTQTPSHQVTQMGQEVILRCVPISNHLYFYWYRQILGQKVEFLVSFYNNEISEKSEIFDDQFSVERPDGSNFTLKIRSTKLEDSAMYFCASSEIGHGGENTEAFFGQGTRLTVV.

This clonotype was seen many times. The rearrangement uses TRBV12-3 or TRBV12-4 and TRBJ1-2, with D unclear. V was pared by 5 bases and J by 4 bases, with 14 bases between. There are 14 residues in the CDR3. The CDR3 nucleotides are TGTGCCAGCAGTCATCAAGACGGACCCTATGGCTACACCTTC. Its protein is CASSHQDGPYGYTF.

The chain combines TRBV12-3 or TRBV12-4 with TRBJ2-7; 9 positions match TRBD1. V gave up 3 bases and J gave up 5 bases; unmatched junction bases: 8. This CDR3 has 15 residues. The CDR3 loop reads CASSFGTGFSHEQYF. CDR3 DNA sequence: TGTGCCAGCAGTTTCGGGACAGGGTTTTCCCACGAGCAGTACTTC.

This clonotype has more than one count but fewer than ten. V and J are TRBV20-1 and TRBJ2-7; 11 nucleotides align to TRBD2. The CDR3 totals 13 residues. Germline CDR1 reads DFQATT; CDR2 reads SNEGSKA (reference sequence). V lost 6 bases to trimming and J lost 3 bases; unmatched junction nucleotides: 4. The CDR3 bases are TGCAGTGCCGAGACTAGCGGGATCTACGAGCAGTACTTC. This encodes CSAETSGIYEQYF.

The chain joins TRBV7-6 to TRBJ1-4; D is unclear. This CDR3 has 13 amino acids. Germline values: CDR1 SGHVS, CDR2 FNYEAQ. Trimming took off 0 bases at V and 7 bases at J, with 6 bases between the two ends. CDR3 in amino acids: CASSLAMGEKLFF. The CDR3 DNA follows: TGTGCCAGCAGCTTAGCGATGGGTGAAAAACTGTTTTTT.

This clonotype appeared a few times. The V and J genes are TRBV2 and TRBJ2-7; a possible D gene is TRBD1 (6 bases). This CDR3 has 10 amino acids. The V end lost 7 bases, the J end lost 6 bases, and 7 bases lay between the germline ends. Germline V lookup: CDR1 SNHLY, CDR2 FYNNEI. The CDR3 coding sequence is TGTGCCAGCAAAGGGGGCGAGCAGTACTTC. Its translation: CASKGGEQYF.

V is TRBV7-9 and J is TRBJ2-7, with 7 bases lining up with TRBD2. From germline, CDR1 is SEHNR and CDR2 FQNEAQ (reference sequence). With V trimmed by 5 bases and J by 2 bases, 6 bases remained unmatched. The CDR3 is 14 amino acids. The CDR3 reads CASSDIGGAYEQYF. CDR3 in DNA: TGTGCCAGCAGCGATATTGGGGGGGCCTACGAGCAGTACTTC.

This clonotype was detected only a few times. V is TRBV28 and J is TRBJ2-7; 11 nucleotides agree with TRBD1. Losses at the gene ends were 6 bases for V and 5 bases for J; bases not matched to a gene: 12. The CDR3 is 16 amino acids. Germline assignment: CDR1 MDHEN and CDR2 SYDVKM. As DNA, the CDR3 is TGTGCCAGCAGCCTAGGCGGGGACAGGGGGTACCACGAGCAGTACTTC. It encodes CASSLGGDRGYHEQYF. Complete variable domain (other parts from reference TRBV28 and TRBJ2-7): DVKVTQSSRYLVKRTGEKVFLECVQDMDHENMFWYRQDPGLGLRLIYFSYDVKMKEKGDIPEGYSVSREKKERFSLILESASTNQTSMYLCASSLGGDRGYHEQYFGPGTRLTVT.

The rearrangement uses TRBV4-1 and TRBJ2-5, with 10 bases matching TRBD2. The CDR3 length is 15 residues. Germline CDR1 and CDR2: MGHRA and YSYEKL. V dropped 3 bases and J dropped 5; count of bases not matched to a gene: 6. CDR3 in DNA: TGCGCCAGCAGCCACAGCGGGGGGGCCTCTGAGACCCAGTACTTC. This translates into CASSHSGGASETQYF.